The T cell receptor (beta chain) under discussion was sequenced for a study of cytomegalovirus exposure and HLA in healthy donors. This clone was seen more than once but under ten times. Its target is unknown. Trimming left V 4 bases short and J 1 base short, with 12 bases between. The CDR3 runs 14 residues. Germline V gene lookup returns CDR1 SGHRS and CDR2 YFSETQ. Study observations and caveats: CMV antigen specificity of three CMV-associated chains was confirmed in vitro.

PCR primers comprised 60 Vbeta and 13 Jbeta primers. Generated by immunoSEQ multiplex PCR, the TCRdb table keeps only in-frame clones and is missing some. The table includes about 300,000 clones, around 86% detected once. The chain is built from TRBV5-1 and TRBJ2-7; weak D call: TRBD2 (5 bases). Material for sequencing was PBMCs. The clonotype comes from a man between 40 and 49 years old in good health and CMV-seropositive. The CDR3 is CASSTGLDSYEQYF. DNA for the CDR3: TGCGCCAGCAGCACCGGACTTGATTCCTACGAGCAGTACTTC.